The clone carrying this TCR beta chain was counted a few times. Its antigen remains unknown. After 5'RACE with constant-segment primers, TCR alpha and TCR beta cDNA libraries carrying sample barcodes and UMIs were obtained. Each CDR3 protein is one row after TCRdb ran MiXCR on the 5' RACE reads. Found here are roughly 50,000 distinct CDR3 sequences, approximately 12% of them singletons; the top ten hold around 23%. The CDR3 spans 19 residues. Trimming left V 2 bases short and J 6 bases short, with 26 bases between. The germline CDR1 and CDR2 sequences are MGHRA and YSYEKL. The data derive from a study of T-cell memory formation after mild COVID-19. Overall study context: There were largely donor-specific TCR clusters.

Study results and limitations: Among contracting clones, CD4+ were mainly CM/EM and CD8+ enriched in EMRA. Researchers could not confirm that second-wave clones peaking on day 37 targeted SARS-CoV-2.

Sequences were obtained from PBMCs or a T cell subset sorted from them (not recorded which). The sequence came from a young man who had mild COVID-19 (a few samples of this study predate the infection). Cell type and time point are not known. This chain joins TRBV4-1 and TRBJ2-4, with D perhaps given as TRBD1 or TRBD2 (7 bases each). CDR3 in DNA: TGCGCCAGCAGCCAAAAGGGTCGGGCAGGGGGGGCCGCGGGAAACATTCAGTACTTC. Its translation is CASSQKGRAGGAAGNIQYF.